This is a list of T cell receptor beta chains from one sample in a study of blood T cell repertoires in COVID-19. Using immunoSEQ multiplex PCR, the repertoire was profiled, and TCRdb retains in-frame clones only, with some absent. The repertoire holds under 150,000 clones, with roughly 85% as singletons. The sample comprised peripheral blood. The receptors come from a man aged 55 to 70 with acute or convalescent COVID-19. CDR3s leave out the opening cysteine and the closing phenylalanine or tryptophan.

J gene: TRBJ2-7
V gene: TRBV21-1
CDR3 protein: ASSKRGTCRLARGVGEQY

J gene: TRBJ1-2
V gene: TRBV2
CDR3 protein: ATSGDRRGYT

J gene: TRBJ1-2
V gene: TRBV5-6
CDR3 protein: ASSSRTGYGYT

J gene: TRBJ1-1
V gene: TRBV4-2
CDR3 protein: ASSHSQGDTEAF

J gene: TRBJ2-7
V gene: TRBV19
CDR3 protein: ASSQDMGPYEQY

J gene: TRBJ2-3
V gene: TRBV18
CDR3 protein: ASSSRQGGTDTQY

J gene: TRBJ1-5
V gene: TRBV7-2
CDR3 protein: ASSLAGTGGNQPQH

J gene: TRBJ2-4
V gene: TRBV2
CDR3 protein: ASSDRAAKNIQY

J gene: TRBJ2-2
V gene: TRBV5-5
CDR3 protein: ASSLTGAGELF

J gene: TRBJ2-5
V gene: TRBV19
CDR3 protein: ASSIGSGLRKTQY

J gene: TRBJ1-3
V gene: TRBV12-3/TRBV12-4
CDR3 protein: ASSRTR

J gene: TRBJ1-1
V gene: TRBV7-2
CDR3 protein: ASSPPGTEAF

J gene: TRBJ1-5
V gene: TRBV6-2/TRBV6-3
CDR3 protein: ASSSGGKQPQH

J gene: TRBJ2-2
V gene: TRBV27
CDR3 protein: ASSLIAGASTGELF

J gene: TRBJ1-1
V gene: TRBV4-1
CDR3 protein: ASSQVGETEAF

J gene: TRBJ1-1
V gene: TRBV7-2
CDR3 protein: ASSSPGTGVFEAF

J gene: TRBJ1-1
V gene: TRBV7-3
CDR3 protein: ASSSQGNTEAF

J gene: TRBJ2-2
V gene: TRBV6-5
CDR3 protein: ASSLRVRNTGELF

J gene: TRBJ1-3
V gene: TRBV3-1/TRBV3-2
CDR3 protein: ASSQGQDSGNTIY

J gene: TRBJ1-2
V gene: TRBV7-9
CDR3 protein: ASSLGGDGYT